What follows describes a single T cell receptor beta chain. This entry comes from a study of T-cell reconstitution after alpha-beta-depleted transplantation in children. This CDR3 is 14 amino acids long. Per germline, CDR1 GTSNPN and CDR2 SVGIG (reference sequence). Losses at the gene ends were 2 bases for V and 4 bases for J; bases not matched to a gene: 7. Construction of the TCRbeta library involved unique molecular identifiers. TCRdb reanalysed the PCR reads using MiXCR and keeps one entry per CDR3 protein. The sample records about 610,000 distinct CDR3 sequences, roughly 10% being singletons. The receptor comes from a human donor who donated a stem cell graft to a child with acute myeloid leukemia. The chain has TRBV30 and TRBJ2-7, with TRBD1 matching over 8 bases. The sequences come from PBMCs from the stem cell graft donor, collected from the stem cell graft. CDR3 loop: CAWSYGTGGYEQYF. The CDR3 nucleotides read TGTGCCTGGAGTTATGGGACAGGAGGTTACGAGCAGTACTTC.